This T cell receptor (beta chain) was obtained from a study of blood T cells in healthy people across ages (dated by TCRdb to about 2015). Describing the broader study: In model experiments, template switching captured roughly one uniquely barcoded TCR beta cDNA molecule for every two T cells. Donors of different ages were randomly distributed across sequencing lanes to avoid experimental bias. For two donors (one aged 18 to 29 and one aged 80 or older), the study analyzed two additional independent replicas of 1 million unique cDNA reads from the same blood draw. The donors were divided into four age groups: young (average 16 years), middle-aged (around 41), aged (about 62) and long-lived (nearly 85). To track age-related changes in TCR beta repertoire diversity, the study relied on deep sequencing normalized with unique cDNA molecular identifiers. On the study overall, not on this receptor specifically: Estimates of total diversity based on one million sequenced T cells were regarded as lower bounds and as underestimates. Because profiling used bulk unsorted PBMCs, naive and antigen-experienced compartments could not be compared conclusively. The CMV infection status of donors was not known, potentially confounding age-related changes in expanded clonotypes. A strong correlation was found between observed TCR beta diversity and the percentage of naive T cells measured by flow cytometry. As age increased, observed TCR beta diversity per million T cells dropped in a roughly linear way, and a significant reduction was already evident by age 40. Compared with the aged group, the long-lived group had more naive CD4+ T cells, fewer expanded clones and increased TCR diversity, suggesting age selection.

Systemically healthy Caucasian individuals from Russia, some 36 in total and aged about 6 to 100 years, were included as donors. Each donor gave 8 to 10 milliliters of peripheral blood, collected into EDTA-treated Vacutainer tubes. Ficoll-Paque density-gradient centrifugation was used to isolate PBMCs, with at least 6.5 million per sample. Total RNA was extracted from PBMCs with Trizol reagent, with at least 6 micrograms obtained per sample. The percentages of naive CD45RAhigh/CD27high T cells were determined by flow cytometry on a PBMC aliquot from every donor. Library construction relied on 5' RACE. For sequencing, an Illumina HiSeq 2500 was employed. A second PCR of roughly 7 to 11 cycles was performed with a sample-barcoded 5' primer and a J-beta primer mix. Each TCR beta cDNA molecule received a unique molecular identifier from a template-switch 5' adaptor carrying 12 random nucleotides. At least 3 million CDR3-containing paired-end reads were obtained from each sample. All of the RNA was converted into first-strand cDNA using the Mint cDNA synthesis kit, with a TRBC-specific oligonucleotide serving as the primer. All cDNA was treated with uracil-DNA glycosylase and then went through a first 18-cycle PCR with the universal primers M1SS and BC2_uni_R. On the study's bioinformatics: Normalization of each sample was performed by random selection of 1 million high-quality reads, each carrying a distinct molecular identifier. Reads with shared molecular identifiers were discarded instead of being binned into consensus sequences. MiTCR, with a Q25 quality threshold and the strictest error-elimination algorithm, was used for CDR3 identification, clonotype clustering and error correction. A nonparametric unseen species model with Euler transformation was used to estimate a lower bound on total TCR beta diversity. TCRdb redid the processing of the public reads, applying fastp at Q25 and MiXCR, and retained in-frame beta chains. Identical CDR3 protein sequences are pooled into one entry, listed with their most common genes and DNA. The V and J calls were not made by the authors but by TCRdb's processing. The sample contains about 1.7 million distinct CDR3 sequences, over 25% of them found a single time. The ten largest make up more than 6% of the sample.

This clonotype was seen repeatedly, ten times or more. It has no known antigen specificity. The input lacks base qualities; no much larger clone sits a single base away. Its CDR3 holds 16 amino acids, cysteine through phenylalanine. The DNA shown is the 48-base CDR3, in frame from base 1. CDR1 and CDR2 were assigned from the germline V gene as LGHNA and YNFKEQ. V ends up 1 base short and J 3 bases short, with an unmatched junction base count of 3. Sequenced material: blood. The rearrangement joined TRBV4-2 to TRBJ2-3; 11 central nucleotides agree with TRBD2. This TCR came from a woman in her twenties or thirties in good health. CDR3 protein: CASSQVLAGGTDTQYF. The nucleotide sequence is given as TGTGCCAGCAGCCAAGTTCTAGCGGGAGGAACAGATACGCAGTATTTT.